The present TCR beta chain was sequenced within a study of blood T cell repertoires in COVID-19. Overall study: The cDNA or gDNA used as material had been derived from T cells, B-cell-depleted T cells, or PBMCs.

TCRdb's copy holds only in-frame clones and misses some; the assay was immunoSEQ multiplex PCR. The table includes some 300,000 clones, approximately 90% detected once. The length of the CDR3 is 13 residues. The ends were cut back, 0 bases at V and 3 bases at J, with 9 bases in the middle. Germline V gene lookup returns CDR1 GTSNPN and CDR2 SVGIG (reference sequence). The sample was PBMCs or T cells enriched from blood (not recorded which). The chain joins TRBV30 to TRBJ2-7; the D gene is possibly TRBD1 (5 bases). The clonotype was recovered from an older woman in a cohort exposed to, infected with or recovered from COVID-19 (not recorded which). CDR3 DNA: TGTGCCTGGAGTGTGGCAGGGTACTACGAGCAGTACTTC. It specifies CAWSVAGYYEQYF.